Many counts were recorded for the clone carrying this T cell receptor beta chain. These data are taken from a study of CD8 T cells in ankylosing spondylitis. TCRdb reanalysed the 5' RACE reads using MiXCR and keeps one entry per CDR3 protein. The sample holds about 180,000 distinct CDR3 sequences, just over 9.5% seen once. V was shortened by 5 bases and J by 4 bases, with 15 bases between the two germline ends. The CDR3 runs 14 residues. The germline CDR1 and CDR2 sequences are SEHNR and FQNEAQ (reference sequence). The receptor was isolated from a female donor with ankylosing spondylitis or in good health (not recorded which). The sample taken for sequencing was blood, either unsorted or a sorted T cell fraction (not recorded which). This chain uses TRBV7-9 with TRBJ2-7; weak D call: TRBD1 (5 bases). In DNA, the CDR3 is TGTGCCAGCAGCCACGACTGGGGCGCGTACGAGCAGTACTTC. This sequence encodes CASSHDWGAYEQYF.